The clone carrying this T cell receptor beta chain has just one count. Its antigen is unidentified. This specimen comes from a study of pediatric ulcerative colitis. Whole-study results and caveats: In rectum, acute severe colitis had expanded clones and less diversity. Ulcerative colitis patients shared more blood-rectal clones than controls.

V lost 4 bases and J lost 0, with 13 bases in between. The CDR3 spans 15 residues. Germline CDR1 reads MNHEY; CDR2 reads SMNVEV (reference sequence). Using immunoSEQ multiplex PCR, the repertoire was profiled, and TCRdb retains in-frame clones only, with some absent. The sample holds 15,000 or so clones, 90% seen once. The sequenced material came from blood. The V and J genes are TRBV27 and TRBJ2-7; D is possibly TRBD1 (5 bases). This sequence originates from a boy younger than 18 with moderate ulcerative colitis. Here the CDR3 reads CASSSKTDSSYEQYF. CDR3 nucleotide sequence: TGTGCCAGCAGTTCAAAGACTGACAGCTCCTACGAGCAGTACTTC.